The clone carrying this TCR beta chain came up once. The source of the sample is a study of cytomegalovirus exposure and HLA in healthy donors. The PCR used 60 Vbeta and 13 Jbeta primers. The table came from immunoSEQ multiplex PCR; TCRdb's copy has only in-frame clones and leaves some out. This sample has around 110,000 clones, with around 75% found just once. The CDR3 contains 14 residues. Trimming took 8 bases from V and 5 from J; bases not matched to a gene: 5. Germline loops: CDR1 MGHRA, CDR2 YSYEKL. The rearrangement links TRBV4-1 to TRBJ1-4; 10 bases match TRBD1. Sequenced: PBMCs. The receptor was isolated from a young woman in good health and CMV-seronegative. CDR3 in amino acids: CASGPGQGNEKLFF. CDR3 bases: TGCGCCAGCGGCCCGGGACAGGGGAATGAAAAACTGTTTTTT.